This T cell receptor (beta chain) was captured in a study of blood T cell repertoires in COVID-19. Study overall: Spain, Italy and the United States supplied samples that represented acute and convalescent COVID-19. Sample material is recorded as cDNA or gDNA derived from T cells, B-cell-depleted T cells, or PBMCs.

In the authors' methods: Estimation of nucleated cell counts relied on the amplification of reference gene primers. Clones were read by immunoSEQ multiplex PCR, and TCRdb kept only the in-frame ones, dropping some. That table supplies the V and J calls and clone size; D and trimming were determined from the DNA. The data contain roughly 150,000 clones, 70% to 90% of them seen just once; the ten biggest clones take up roughly 5%. The Seattle site enrolled patients during active infection and followed them longitudinally. Trimming left V 0 bases short and J 12 bases short, with 12 bases between. This CDR3 contains 11 residues. Germline assignment: CDR1 DFQATT and CDR2 SNEGSKA (reference sequence).

This chain uses TRBV20-1 with TRBJ2-7, with D perhaps TRBD1 (5 bases). The receptor was isolated from a woman between 45 and 60 years old with COVID-19, enrolled during active disease. Material: peripheral blood. The CDR3 DNA is TGCAGTGCTAGAGATGGGGCGGCGCTGTACTTC. It specifies CSARDGAALYF.